This TCR beta chain appears in the sequencing data of a study of T-cell memory formation after mild COVID-19. Across the study: TCR clusters showed largely donor specificity.

Findings and limits, study-wide: A subset of responding clones appeared in pre-infection memory, suggesting cross-reactive memory joined. Clones that contracted from day 15 to 85 had balanced CD4/CD8; later expanders were CD4+ biased.

V lost 3 bases to trimming and J lost 10 bases, with 12 bases between them. The germline gives CDR1 SGHDN, CDR2 FVKESK. CDR3 length equals 12 residues. 5'RACE primed at constant segments yielded TCR alpha and TCR beta cDNA libraries bearing sample barcodes and UMIs. TCRdb processed the 5' RACE reads anew with MiXCR; each CDR3 protein has one entry. The repertoire holds 190,000 or so distinct CDR3 sequences, with roughly 23% as singletons. To note about this clonotype: Antigen specificity is unknown.

The source is an adult woman who had mild COVID-19 (a few samples of this study predate the infection). Cell type and time point are not known. V and J are TRBV14 and TRBJ1-1, with D possibly TRBD1 on 5 matching bases. Sequencing was done on a sample of PBMCs or a T cell subset sorted from them (not recorded which). The CDR3 DNA sequence: TGTGCCAGCAGCCACGGCACGGGGGGAGCTTTCTTT. It is translated as CASSHGTGGAFF. Full variable domain (missing parts from reference TRBV14 and TRBJ1-1): EAGVTQFPSHSVIEKGQTVTLRCDPISGHDNLYWYRRVMGKEIKFLLHFVKESKQDESGMPNNRFLAERTGGTYSTLKVQPAELEDSGVYFCASSHGTGGAFFGQGTRLTVV.